This T cell receptor (beta chain) was profiled in a study of control samples from healthy donors and cancer patients. CDR3 length equals 16 residues. The V gene lost 1 base and the J gene lost 4 bases, with 13 bases spanning the gap. Germline V gives CDR1 SGHAT, CDR2 FQNNGV. This clone was recorded once. The same CDR3 can be traced to other DNA sequences in this sample. Clones were read by immunoSEQ multiplex PCR, and TCRdb kept only the in-frame ones, dropping some. The profile shows some 150,000 clones, around 90% of them singletons. The material sequenced was blood. This sequence joins TRBV11-2 and TRBJ2-2; weak D call: TRBD1 (7 bases). The TCR sequence derives from a man aged 18-30 years in good health. The CDR3 sequence: CASSLGQGLVTGELFF. The CDR3 nucleotides are TGTGCCAGCAGCTTAGGACAGGGACTGGTCACCGGGGAGCTGTTTTTT.